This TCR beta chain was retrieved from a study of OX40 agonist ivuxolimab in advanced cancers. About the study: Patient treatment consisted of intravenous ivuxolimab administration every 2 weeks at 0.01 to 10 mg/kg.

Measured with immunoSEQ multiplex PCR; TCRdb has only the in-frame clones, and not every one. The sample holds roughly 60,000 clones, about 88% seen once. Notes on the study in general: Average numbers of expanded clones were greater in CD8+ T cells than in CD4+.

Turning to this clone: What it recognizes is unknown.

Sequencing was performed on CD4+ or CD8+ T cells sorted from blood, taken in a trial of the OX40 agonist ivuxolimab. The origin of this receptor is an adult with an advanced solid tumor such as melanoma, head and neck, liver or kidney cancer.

The CDR3 here is CASSSGVANYGYTF. Here the CDR3 DNA reads TGTGCCAGCAGCTCAGGGGTGGCTAACTATGGCTACACCTTC. The chain couples TRBV7-2 to TRBJ1-2; a possible D gene is TRBD1 (6 bases). Germline assignment: CDR1 SGHTA and CDR2 FQGNSA. CDR3 length equals 14 residues. Trimming took off 4 bases at V and 0 bases at J, with 9 bases between the two ends. Using reference TRBV7-2 and TRBJ1-2 for the parts outside the CDR3, the full variable domain is GAGVSQSPSNKVTEKGKDVELRCDPISGHTALYWYRQSLGQGLEFLIYFQGNSAPDKSGLPSDRFSAERTGGSVSTLTIQRTQQEDSAVYLCASSSGVANYGYTFGSGTRLTVV.